Below, 9 T cell receptor beta chains from the same sample are listed, as sequenced in a study of shared clonotypes between healthy human individuals. Sequenced by immunoSEQ multiplex PCR; TCRdb stores in-frame clones only, minus some. The sample contains about 980,000 clones, 76% of which appear only once. The source material was memory CD4+ T cells sorted from blood. Subset meaning: CD45RA-negative fraction. Source of these receptors: a man younger than 35 in good health.

This clone has just a few counts. This sequence joins TRBV4-1 and TRBJ1-4, with no clear D. Germline CDR1 and CDR2: MGHRA and YSYEKL. V gave up 0 bases and J gave up 8 bases, with 13 bases separating them. The CDR3 is made up of 15 amino acids. The CDR3 coding sequence is TGCGCCAGCAGCCAAGATCCCGGACCCGCCGAAAAACTGTTTTTT. Its protein product is CASSQDPGPAEKLFF.

A note on this clone: Being one base from a much bigger clone, this may be a read error. The same CDR3 also results from other DNA sequences found in this sample. CDR3 in amino acids: CASSDGGAPDTQYF. CDR3 nucleotide sequence: TGTGCCAGCAGTGACGGGGGAGCCCCAGATACGCAGTATTTT. The chain uses TRBV6-4 and TRBJ2-3; tentatively, D is TRBD1 or TRBD2 (5 bases each). There are 14 residues in the CDR3. V lost 2 bases and J 4 bases, leaving 10 bases between the germline ends. The germline CDR1 and CDR2 sequences are MRHNA and SNTAGT.

The V gene is TRBV2, the J gene TRBJ2-2; D may match TRBD1 or TRBD2 (5 bases each). V shed 8 bases and J shed 4 bases, with 17 bases lying between them. CDR3 length: 15 amino acids. Germline V gene lookup returns CDR1 SNHLY and CDR2 FYNNEI. Here the CDR3 DNA reads TGTGCCAGCGGTCCCCTCGGGACCGGCACCGGGGAGCTGTTTTTT. Translating it yields CASGPLGTGTGELFF.

The chain combines TRBV27 with TRBJ2-2; D is unclear. Germline lookup yields CDR1 MNHEY and CDR2 SMNVEV (reference sequence). The CDR3 has 17 amino acids. Trimming left V 6 bases short and J 4 bases short, with 21 bases between. Written as DNA, the CDR3 is TGTGCCAGCAGCTTTATCGTGGGGAAGTTAGGCACCGGGGAGCTGTTTTTT. Protein sequence: CASSFIVGKLGTGELFF.

The V and J genes are TRBV6-5 and TRBJ1-2; the match to TRBD1 covers 10 bases. CDR1 is MNHEY, CDR2 SVGAGI, per germline. The junction had 2 bases not matched to a gene; V was cut back by 3 bases and J by 4 bases. The CDR3 spans 14 residues. CDR3 protein: CASSYGTGAYGYTF. CDR3 DNA: TGTGCCAGCAGTTATGGGACAGGGGCCTATGGCTACACCTTC.

The chain combines TRBV5-1 with TRBJ2-3; no clear D gene. The ends were cut back, 0 bases at V and 2 bases at J, with 10 bases in the middle. CDR1 is SGHRS, CDR2 YFSETQ, per germline. This CDR3 spans 15 amino acids. CDR3 loop: CASSLVGRVTDTQYF. In nucleotides, the CDR3 is TGCGCCAGCAGCTTGGTTGGAAGGGTCACAGATACGCAGTATTTT. Together with reference TRBV5-1 and TRBJ2-3, the CDR3 gives the full variable domain: KAGVTQTPRYLIKTRGQQVTLSCSPISGHRSVSWYQQTPGQGLQFLFEYFSETQRNKGNFPGRFSGRQFSNSRSEMNVSTLELGDSALYLCASSLVGRVTDTQYFGPGTRLTVL.

J is TRBJ1-5 and V is TRBV6-1, with 10 bases identical to TRBD1. This CDR3 has 14 amino acids. Germline V gives CDR1 MNHNS, CDR2 SASEGT. J lost 7 bases, V lost 4 bases, and 4 bases had no gene match. The CDR3 spells CASSGQGALQPQHF. The CDR3 DNA sequence: TGTGCCAGCAGTGGACAGGGGGCTTTACAGCCCCAGCATTTT.

CDR3 amino acids: CASSLSGEGFQETQYF. CDR3 nucleotide sequence: TGTGCCAGCAGCTTGTCAGGGGAGGGTTTCCAAGAGACCCAGTACTTC. The V gene is TRBV5-6, the J gene TRBJ2-5; D may be TRBD2 (7 bases). The CDR3 is made up of 16 amino acids. Germline V gene data show CDR1 as SGHDT and CDR2 as YYEEEE. V was shortened by 1 base and J by 1 base, with 14 bases between the two germline ends.

This chain connects TRBV4-1 to TRBJ1-3, with TRBD1 as a possible D gene (5 bases). V shed 11 bases and J shed 0 bases, with 14 bases lying between them. In germline, CDR1 is MGHRA, CDR2 YSYEKL. The CDR3 has 14 amino acids. CDR3 region: CASSFQGSGNTIYF. Written as DNA, the CDR3 is TGCGCCTCCTCCTTTCAGGGCTCTGGAAACACCATATATTTT.